This T cell receptor beta chain was observed in a study of blood T cells in healthy people across ages. Regarding the study as a whole: Estimates drawn from one million T cells were deemed to understate diversity. The fall in TCR beta diversity per million T cells was roughly linear with age. In long-lived donors, naive CD4+ cell counts and diversity exceeded those of aged donors.

Combining a sample-barcoded 5' primer with a J-beta primer mix, a second PCR ran for roughly 6 to 12 cycles. TCRdb called the 5' RACE reads again in MiXCR, with one record for every CDR3 protein. The table has about 1.7 million distinct CDR3 sequences, roughly 27% seen once; the top ten hold over 7%. This clonotype was counted at least ten times. The antigen remains unidentified. The germline V gene has CDR1 SGDLS and CDR2 YYNGEE. With 0 bases clipped from V and 5 bases from J, the junction kept 7 bases outside the gene matches. The CDR3 spans 16 residues. Sequences were obtained from blood. The sequence came from a young woman in good health. The chain recombines TRBV9 with TRBJ2-7; 11 nucleotides agree with TRBD2. For the CDR3, the DNA is TGTGCCAGCAGCGTAGAAGGGACGGGACTAGCGGACGAGCAGTACTTC. It specifies CASSVEGTGLADEQYF.